Each of the 6 T cell receptor beta chains below was sequenced from the same sample in a study of beta chain features in type 1 diabetes. Expressed TCRB transcripts were sequenced because the isolated RNA had all been reverse transcribed beforehand. Generated by immunoSEQ multiplex PCR, the TCRdb table keeps only in-frame clones and is missing some. Seen here are 970,000 or so clones, 15% to 20% observed once, and the top ten hold about 0.025%. The sequenced sample consisted of naive CD4+ T cells from blood. The receptors derive from a woman aged 18-35 years in good health.

This clone was counted between two and nine times. The rearrangement links TRBV28 to TRBJ2-2; perhaps D is TRBD1 or TRBD2 (6 bases each). Looked up from germline, CDR1 is MDHEN and CDR2 is SYDVKM. The CDR3 is 15 amino acids. V lost 6 bases, J lost 0 bases, and 11 bases lay in between. CDR3 region: CASSGGAANTGELFF. CDR3 bases: TGTGCCAGCAGCGGGGGCGCCGCGAACACCGGGGAGCTGTTTTTT.

This clone turned up a few times. The J gene is TRBJ1-4, the V gene TRBV5-4; a possible D gene is TRBD1 (6 bases). Germline lookup yields CDR1 SGHNT and CDR2 YYREEE (reference sequence). The CDR3 sequence is 13 residues long. V was cut by 4 bases and J by 11 bases, with 15 bases left in between. CDR3 amino acids: CASSPTGIGKLFF. The CDR3 region has the DNA TGTGCCAGCAGCCCGACAGGAATCGGCAAACTGTTTTTT.

This clone has just a few counts. CDR3 bases: TGTGCCAGCAGCTACGCTCGAGCGGGGGGCGCCTACGAGCAGTACTTC. It specifies CASSYARAGGAYEQYF. The V and J genes are TRBV7-2 and TRBJ2-7; 9 bases fit TRBD2. The germline V gene encodes CDR1 SGHTA and CDR2 FQGNSA. This CDR3 has 16 residues. The J segment lost 2 bases and the V segment lost 4 bases, leaving 9 bases of the junction unmatched.

This chain joins TRBV15 and TRBJ1-4; 8 nucleotides align to TRBD1. CDR3 length: 17 residues. In germline, CDR1 is LNHNV, CDR2 YYDKDF (reference sequence). The V segment lost 3 bases and the J segment 8 bases; nucleotides outside the gene matches: 14. For the CDR3, the DNA is TGTGCCACCAGCAGCCTCGGGACAGGCTATGGAGAGGAAAAACTGTTTTTT. Protein product: CATSSLGTGYGEEKLFF. Variable domain in full (rest from reference TRBV15 and TRBJ1-4): DAMVIQNPRYQVTQFGKPVTLSCSQTLNHNVMYWYQQKSSQAPKLLFHYYDKDFNNEADTPDNFQSRRPNTSFCFLDIRSPGLGDTAMYLCATSSLGTGYGEEKLFFGSGTQLSVL.

J is TRBJ2-7 and V is TRBV28; 9 nucleotides match TRBD2. Looked up from germline, CDR1 is MDHEN and CDR2 is SYDVKM. The V and J ends lost 7 bases and 3 bases, in that order; junction bases with no gene match: 19. CDR3 length equals 18 residues. The CDR3 is CASKTGTSPTRGSYEQYF. CDR3 DNA: TGTGCCAGCAAAACCGGGACTAGCCCCACTCGTGGTAGCTACGAGCAGTACTTC. Variable domain in full (rest from reference TRBV28 and TRBJ2-7): DVKVTQSSRYLVKRTGEKVFLECVQDMDHENMFWYRQDPGLGLRLIYFSYDVKMKEKGDIPEGYSVSREKKERFSLILESASTNQTSMYLCASKTGTSPTRGSYEQYFGPGTRLTVT.

This clone was detected only a few times. The CDR3: CASSFGGGRAYNEQFF. DNA for the CDR3: TGTGCCAGCAGCTTTGGTGGAGGGAGAGCCTACAATGAGCAGTTCTTC. The chain has TRBV7-2 and TRBJ2-1, with D perhaps matching TRBD2 (6 bases). Trimming removed 3 bases at V and 2 bases at J, with 14 bases between. The CDR3 extends over 16 amino acids. Germline assignment: CDR1 SGHTA and CDR2 FQGNSA.